Shown below are 2 T cell receptor beta chains from a single sample sequenced in a study of multiple sclerosis patients with progressive multifocal leukoencephalopathy. Time point described: about 13 months of natalizumab therapy. The assay was immunoSEQ multiplex PCR, and TCRdb's table has in-frame clones only and misses some. The sample holds about 25,000 clones; under 95% are singletons and the top ten take 2% to 2.5%. The source was PBMCs, collected from a patient treated with natalizumab. Receptors were obtained from a man under 40 with multiple sclerosis.

The rearrangement uses TRBV19 and TRBJ1-5; 10 nucleotides line up with TRBD1. The junction had 2 bases not matched to a gene; V was cut back by 5 bases and J by 4 bases. Germline-derived CDR1 and CDR2 are LNHDA and SQIVND (reference sequence). The CDR3 totals 14 residues. In nucleotides, the CDR3 is TGTGCCAGTAGTCGGACAGGGGGTAATCAGCCCCAGCATTTT. Its translation: CASSRTGGNQPQHF.

This chain connects TRBV6-5 to TRBJ2-5; a weak D match, TRBD1 (6 bases). Germline V CDR1 and CDR2: MNHEY, SVGAGI. With 6 bases removed from V and 4 bases from J, the gap between germline ends came to 9 bases. This CDR3 is built from 12 residues. CDR3 sequence (DNA): TGTGCCAGCAGGCGGACAGTAGAGACCCAGTACTTC. This encodes CASRRTVETQYF.